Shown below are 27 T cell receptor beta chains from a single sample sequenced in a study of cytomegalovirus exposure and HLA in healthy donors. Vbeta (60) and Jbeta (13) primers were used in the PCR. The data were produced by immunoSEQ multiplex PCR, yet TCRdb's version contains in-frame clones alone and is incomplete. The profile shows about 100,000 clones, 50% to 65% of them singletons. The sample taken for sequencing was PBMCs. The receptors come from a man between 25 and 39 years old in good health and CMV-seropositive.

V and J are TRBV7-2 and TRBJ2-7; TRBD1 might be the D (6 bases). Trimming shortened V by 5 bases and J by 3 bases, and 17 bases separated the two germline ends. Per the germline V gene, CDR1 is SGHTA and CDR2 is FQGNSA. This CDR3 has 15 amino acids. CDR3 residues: CASSLQPLGGYEQYF. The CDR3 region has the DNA TGTGCCAGCAGCCTACAGCCACTAGGGGGCTACGAGCAGTACTTC.

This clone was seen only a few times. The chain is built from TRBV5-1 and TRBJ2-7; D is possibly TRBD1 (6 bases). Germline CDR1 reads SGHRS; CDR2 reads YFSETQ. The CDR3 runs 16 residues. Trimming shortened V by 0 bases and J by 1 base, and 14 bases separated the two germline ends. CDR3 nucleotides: TGCGCCAGCAGCTTGGGGACAGATACGCCTTCCTACGAGCAGTACTTC. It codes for CASSLGTDTPSYEQYF.

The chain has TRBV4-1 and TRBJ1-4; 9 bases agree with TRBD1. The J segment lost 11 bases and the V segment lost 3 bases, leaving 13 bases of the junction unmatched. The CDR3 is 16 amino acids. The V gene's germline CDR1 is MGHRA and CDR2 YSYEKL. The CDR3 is CASSQELTGGNKKLFF. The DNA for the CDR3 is TGCGCCAGCAGCCAGGAACTGACAGGGGGTAACAAGAAACTGTTTTTT.

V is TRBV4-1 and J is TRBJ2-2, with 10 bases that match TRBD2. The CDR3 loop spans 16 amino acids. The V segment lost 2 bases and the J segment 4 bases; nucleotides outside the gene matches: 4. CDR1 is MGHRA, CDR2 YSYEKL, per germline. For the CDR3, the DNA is TGCGCCAGCAGCCAACTAGCGGGGGCACTCACCGGGGAGCTGTTTTTT. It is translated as CASSQLAGALTGELFF.

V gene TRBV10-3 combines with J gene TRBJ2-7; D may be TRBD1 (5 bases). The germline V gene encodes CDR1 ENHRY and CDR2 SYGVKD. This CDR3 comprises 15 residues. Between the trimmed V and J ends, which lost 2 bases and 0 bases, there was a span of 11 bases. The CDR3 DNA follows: TGTGCCATCAGTGAGGGGCAGGGCTTCTCCTACGAGCAGTACTTC. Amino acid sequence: CAISEGQGFSYEQYF.

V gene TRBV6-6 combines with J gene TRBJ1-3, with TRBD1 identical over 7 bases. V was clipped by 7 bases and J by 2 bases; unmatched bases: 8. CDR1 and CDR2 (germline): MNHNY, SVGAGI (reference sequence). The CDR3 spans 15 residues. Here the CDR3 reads CASNERTGPGNTIYF. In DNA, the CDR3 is TGTGCCAGCAACGAAAGGACAGGACCTGGAAACACCATATATTTT.

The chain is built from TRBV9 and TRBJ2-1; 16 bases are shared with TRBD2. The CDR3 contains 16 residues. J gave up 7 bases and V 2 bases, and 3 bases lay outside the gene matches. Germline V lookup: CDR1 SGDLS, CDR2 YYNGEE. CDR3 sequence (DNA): TGTGCCAGCAGCGTTTCGGGACTAGCGGGGGGGAATGAGCAGTTCTTC. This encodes CASSVSGLAGGNEQFF.

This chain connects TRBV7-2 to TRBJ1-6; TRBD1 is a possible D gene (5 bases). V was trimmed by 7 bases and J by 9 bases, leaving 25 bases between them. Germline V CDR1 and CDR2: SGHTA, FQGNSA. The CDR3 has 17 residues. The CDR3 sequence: CASTQILGGTLSSPLHF. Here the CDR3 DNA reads TGTGCCAGCACCCAAATATTGGGGGGAACTTTAAGTTCACCCCTCCACTTT.

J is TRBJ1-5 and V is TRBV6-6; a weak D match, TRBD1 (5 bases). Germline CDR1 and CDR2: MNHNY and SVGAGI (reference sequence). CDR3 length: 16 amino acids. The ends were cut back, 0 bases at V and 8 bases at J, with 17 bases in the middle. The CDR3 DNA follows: TGTGCCAGCAGTTACTCTCCTGGGGGGGTGGCGGAGCCCCAGCATTTT. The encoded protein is CASSYSPGGVAEPQHF.

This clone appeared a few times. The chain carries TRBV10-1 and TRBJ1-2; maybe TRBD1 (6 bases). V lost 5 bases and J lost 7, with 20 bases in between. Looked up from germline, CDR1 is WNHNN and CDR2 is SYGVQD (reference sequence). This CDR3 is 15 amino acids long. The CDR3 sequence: CASSFPTGRLSGYTF. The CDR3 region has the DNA TGCGCCAGCAGTTTCCCGACAGGCCGTTTGTCTGGCTACACCTTC.

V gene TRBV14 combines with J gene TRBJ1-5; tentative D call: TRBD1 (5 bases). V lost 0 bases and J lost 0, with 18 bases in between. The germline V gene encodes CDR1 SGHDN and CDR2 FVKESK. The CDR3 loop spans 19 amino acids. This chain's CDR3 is CASSQDMTEAHYSNQPQHF. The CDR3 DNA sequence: TGTGCCAGCAGCCAAGATATGACAGAAGCCCATTATAGCAATCAGCCCCAGCATTTT.

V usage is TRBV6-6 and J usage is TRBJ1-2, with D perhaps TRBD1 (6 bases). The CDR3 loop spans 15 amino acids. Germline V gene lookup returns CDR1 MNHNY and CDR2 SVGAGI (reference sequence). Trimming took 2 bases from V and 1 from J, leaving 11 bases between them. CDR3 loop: CASSYGQGNNYGYTF. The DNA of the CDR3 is TGTGCCAGCAGTTACGGGCAGGGGAATAACTATGGCTACACCTTC.

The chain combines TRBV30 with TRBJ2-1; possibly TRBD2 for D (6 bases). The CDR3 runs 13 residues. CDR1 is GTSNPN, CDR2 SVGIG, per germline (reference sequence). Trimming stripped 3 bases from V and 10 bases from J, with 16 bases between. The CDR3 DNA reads TGTGCCTGGAGCGGTATGCGGGGTCGGGAGCAGTTCTTC. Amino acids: CAWSGMRGREQFF.

CDR3 nucleotides: TGCAGCGTCCAACAGGGGGCTGCCTACGAGCAGTACTTC. This translates into CSVQQGAAYEQYF. The V and J genes are TRBV29-1 and TRBJ2-7, with 9 bases identical to TRBD1. V gave up 6 bases and J gave up 2 bases; unmatched junction bases: 5. CDR1 and CDR2 from the germline V gene are SQVTM and ANQGSEA. The CDR3 sequence is 13 residues long.

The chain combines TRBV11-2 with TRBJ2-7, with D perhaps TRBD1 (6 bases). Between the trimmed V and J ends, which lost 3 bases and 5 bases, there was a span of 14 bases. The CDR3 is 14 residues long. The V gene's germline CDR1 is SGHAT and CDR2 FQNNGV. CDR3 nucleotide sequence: TGTGCCAGCAGCTTCCTCAGGGGCGCTAACGAGCAGTACTTC. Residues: CASSFLRGANEQYF.

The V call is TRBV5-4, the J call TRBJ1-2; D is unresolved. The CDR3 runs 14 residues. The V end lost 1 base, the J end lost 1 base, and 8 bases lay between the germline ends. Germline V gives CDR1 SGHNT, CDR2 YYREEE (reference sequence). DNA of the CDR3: TGTGCCAGCAGCTTGTCCTACAGTAACTATGGCTACACCTTC. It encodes CASSLSYSNYGYTF.

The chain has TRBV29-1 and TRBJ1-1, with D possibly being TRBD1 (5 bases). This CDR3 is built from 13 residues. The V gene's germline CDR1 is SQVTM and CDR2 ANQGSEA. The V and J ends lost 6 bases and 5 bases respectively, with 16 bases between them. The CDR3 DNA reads TGCAGCGTGGGGGGACCAGGAGGGACTGAAGCTTTCTTT. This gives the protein CSVGGPGGTEAFF.

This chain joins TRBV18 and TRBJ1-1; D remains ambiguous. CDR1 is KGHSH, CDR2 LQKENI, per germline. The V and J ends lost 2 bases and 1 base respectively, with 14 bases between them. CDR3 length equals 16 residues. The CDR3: CASSPVFIRRNTEAFF. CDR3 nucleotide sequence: TGTGCCAGCTCACCAGTCTTCATCCGGAGGAACACTGAAGCTTTCTTT.

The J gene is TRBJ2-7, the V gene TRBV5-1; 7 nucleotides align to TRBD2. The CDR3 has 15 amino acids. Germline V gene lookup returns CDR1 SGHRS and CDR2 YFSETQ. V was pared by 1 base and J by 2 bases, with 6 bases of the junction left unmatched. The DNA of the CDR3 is TGCGCCAGCAGCTTGCTCCTGGGAGGGACCTACGAGCAGTACTTC. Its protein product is CASSLLLGGTYEQYF.

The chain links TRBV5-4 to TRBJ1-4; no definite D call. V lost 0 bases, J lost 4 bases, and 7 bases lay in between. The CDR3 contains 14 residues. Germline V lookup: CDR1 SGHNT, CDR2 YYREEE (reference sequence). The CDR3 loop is CASSLDGGNEKLFF. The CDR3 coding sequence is TGTGCCAGCAGCTTGGACGGAGGTAATGAAAAACTGTTTTTT.

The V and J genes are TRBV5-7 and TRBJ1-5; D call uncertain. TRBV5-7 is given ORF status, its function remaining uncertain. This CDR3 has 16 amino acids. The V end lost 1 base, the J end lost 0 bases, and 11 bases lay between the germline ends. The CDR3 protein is CASSLRALYSNQPQHF. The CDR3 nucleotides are TGTGCCAGCAGCTTGAGAGCCCTCTATAGCAATCAGCCCCAGCATTTT.

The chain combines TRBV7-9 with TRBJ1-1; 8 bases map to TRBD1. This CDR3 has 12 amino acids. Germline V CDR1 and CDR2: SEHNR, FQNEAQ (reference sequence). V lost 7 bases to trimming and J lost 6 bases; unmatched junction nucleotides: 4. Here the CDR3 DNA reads TGTGCCAGCACAGGACAGGGCCCTGAAGCTTTCTTT. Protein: CASTGQGPEAFF.

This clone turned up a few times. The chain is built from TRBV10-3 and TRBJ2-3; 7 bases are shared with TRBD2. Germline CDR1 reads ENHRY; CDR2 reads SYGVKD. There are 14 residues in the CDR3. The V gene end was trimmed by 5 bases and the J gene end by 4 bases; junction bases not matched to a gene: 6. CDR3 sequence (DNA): TGTGCCATCAGTCTAGCGGATGGGGCAGATACGCAGTATTTT. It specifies CAISLADGADTQYF.

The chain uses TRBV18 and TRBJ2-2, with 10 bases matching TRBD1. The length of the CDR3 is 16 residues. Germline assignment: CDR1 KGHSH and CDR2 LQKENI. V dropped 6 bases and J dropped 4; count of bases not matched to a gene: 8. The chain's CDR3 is CASSQDRGRFTGELFF. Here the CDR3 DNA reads TGTGCCAGCTCGCAAGACAGGGGGCGCTTCACCGGGGAGCTGTTTTTT.

This CDR3 is CAISDLDTGLDNEQFF. The CDR3 DNA reads as TGTGCCATCAGTGATCTAGACACCGGACTTGACAATGAGCAGTTCTTC. The rearrangement joins TRBV10-3 to TRBJ2-1; a possible D gene is TRBD2 (5 bases). CDR1 ENHRY and CDR2 SYGVKD come from the germline V gene. The CDR3 is 16 amino acids. Trimming shortened V by 3 bases and J by 5 bases, and 17 bases separated the two germline ends.

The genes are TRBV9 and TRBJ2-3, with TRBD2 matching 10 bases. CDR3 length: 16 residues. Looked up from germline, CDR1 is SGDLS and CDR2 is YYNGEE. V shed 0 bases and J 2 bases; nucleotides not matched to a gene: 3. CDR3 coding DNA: TGTGCCAGCAGCGTAGGACTAGCGGGCCACACAGATACGCAGTATTTT. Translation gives CASSVGLAGHTDTQYF. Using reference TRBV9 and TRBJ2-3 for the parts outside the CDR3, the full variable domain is DSGVTQTPKHLITATGQRVTLRCSPRSGDLSVYWYQQSLDQGLQFLIQYYNGEERAKGNILERFSAQQFPDLHSELNLSSLELGDSALYFCASSVGLAGHTDTQYFGPGTRLTVL.

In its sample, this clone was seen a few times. CDR3 protein: CASRGGADEQFF. CDR3 nucleotides: TGCGCCAGCAGGGGGGGGGCAGACGAGCAGTTCTTC. V usage is TRBV5-1 and J usage is TRBJ2-1, with TRBD2 as a possible D gene (7 bases). V dropped 5 bases and J dropped 10 bases, with 13 bases sitting between them. This CDR3 comprises 12 residues. Looked up from germline, CDR1 is SGHRS and CDR2 is YFSETQ. The full variable domain, its missing parts supplied by reference TRBV5-1 and TRBJ2-1, is KAGVTQTPRYLIKTRGQQVTLSCSPISGHRSVSWYQQTPGQGLQFLFEYFSETQRNKGNFPGRFSGRQFSNSRSEMNVSTLELGDSALYLCASRGGADEQFFGPGTRLTVL.